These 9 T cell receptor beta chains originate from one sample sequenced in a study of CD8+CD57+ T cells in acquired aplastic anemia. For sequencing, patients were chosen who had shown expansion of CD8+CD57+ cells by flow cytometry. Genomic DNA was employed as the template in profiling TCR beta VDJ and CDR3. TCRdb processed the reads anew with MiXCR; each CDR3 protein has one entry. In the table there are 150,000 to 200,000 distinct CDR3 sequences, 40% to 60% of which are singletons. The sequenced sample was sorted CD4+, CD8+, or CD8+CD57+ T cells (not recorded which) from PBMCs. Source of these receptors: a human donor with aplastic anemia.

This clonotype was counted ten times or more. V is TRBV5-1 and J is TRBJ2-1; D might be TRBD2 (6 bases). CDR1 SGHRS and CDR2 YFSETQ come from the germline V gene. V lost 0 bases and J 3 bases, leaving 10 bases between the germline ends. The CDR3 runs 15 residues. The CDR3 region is CASSLASAYYNEQFF. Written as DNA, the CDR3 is TGCGCCAGCAGCTTGGCTAGCGCTTACTACAATGAGCAGTTCTTC.

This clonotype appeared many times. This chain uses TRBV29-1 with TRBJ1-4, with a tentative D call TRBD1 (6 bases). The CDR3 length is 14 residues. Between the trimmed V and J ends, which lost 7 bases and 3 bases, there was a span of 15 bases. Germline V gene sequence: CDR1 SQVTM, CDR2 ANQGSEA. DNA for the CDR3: TGCAGCGCCCTAGGGGGTTTAGCTAATGAAAAACTGTTTTTT. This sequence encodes CSALGGLANEKLFF.

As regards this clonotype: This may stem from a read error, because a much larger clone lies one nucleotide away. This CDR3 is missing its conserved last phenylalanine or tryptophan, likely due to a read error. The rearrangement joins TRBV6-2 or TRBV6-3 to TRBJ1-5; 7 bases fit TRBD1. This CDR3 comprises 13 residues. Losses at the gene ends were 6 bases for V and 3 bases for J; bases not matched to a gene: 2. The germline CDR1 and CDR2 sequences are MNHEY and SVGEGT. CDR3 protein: CASRGQSNQPQHS. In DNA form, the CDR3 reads TGTGCCAGCAGGGGACAGTCCAATCAGCCCCAGCATTCT.

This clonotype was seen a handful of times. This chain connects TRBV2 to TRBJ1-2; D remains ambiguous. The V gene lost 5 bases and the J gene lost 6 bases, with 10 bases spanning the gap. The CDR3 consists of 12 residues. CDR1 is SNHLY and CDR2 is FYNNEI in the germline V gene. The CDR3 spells CASSTPPDGYTF. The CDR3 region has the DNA TGTGCCAGCAGTACCCCGCCAGATGGCTACACCTTC.

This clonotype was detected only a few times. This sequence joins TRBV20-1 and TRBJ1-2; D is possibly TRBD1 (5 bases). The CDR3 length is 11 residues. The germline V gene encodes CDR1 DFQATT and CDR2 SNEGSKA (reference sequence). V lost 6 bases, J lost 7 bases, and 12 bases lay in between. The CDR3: CSAERDGGYTF. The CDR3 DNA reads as TGCAGTGCCGAGAGGGACGGTGGCTACACCTTC.

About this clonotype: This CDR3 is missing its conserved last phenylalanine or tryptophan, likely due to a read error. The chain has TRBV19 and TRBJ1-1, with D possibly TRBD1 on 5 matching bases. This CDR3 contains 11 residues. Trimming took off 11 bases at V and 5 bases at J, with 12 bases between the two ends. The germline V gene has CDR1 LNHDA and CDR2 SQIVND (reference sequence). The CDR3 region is CASVGGTEAFL. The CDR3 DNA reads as TGTGCCTCCGTCGGGGGGACTGAAGCTTTCCTT.

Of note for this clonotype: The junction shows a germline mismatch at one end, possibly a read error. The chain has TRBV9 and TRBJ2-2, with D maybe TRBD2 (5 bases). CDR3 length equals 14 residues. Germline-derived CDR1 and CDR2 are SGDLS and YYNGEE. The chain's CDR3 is CASSWEPQYGELSF. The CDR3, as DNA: TGCGCCAGCAGCTGGGAGCCCCAATACGGGGAGCTGTCTTTT.

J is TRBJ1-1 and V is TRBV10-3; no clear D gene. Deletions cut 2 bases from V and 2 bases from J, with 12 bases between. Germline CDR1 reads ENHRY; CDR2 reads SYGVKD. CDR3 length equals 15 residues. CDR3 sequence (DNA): TGTGCCATCAGTGAGACCGACGACGGAAACACTGAAGCTTTCTTT. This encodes CAISETDDGNTEAFF.

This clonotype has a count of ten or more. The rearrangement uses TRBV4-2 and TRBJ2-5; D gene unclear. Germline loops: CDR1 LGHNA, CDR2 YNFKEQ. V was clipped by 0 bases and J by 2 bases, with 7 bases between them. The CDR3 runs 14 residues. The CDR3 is CASSQDGFQETQYF. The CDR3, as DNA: TGTGCCAGCAGCCAAGATGGGTTTCAAGAGACCCAGTACTTC.